This T cell receptor (beta chain) came from a study of blood T cell repertoires in COVID-19. Study overall: Acute and convalescent COVID-19 specimens originated in the United States, Italy and Spain.

The count of this clone is one. In the original processing: Using reference gene primer amplification, nucleated cell counts were estimated. The method was immunoSEQ multiplex PCR; TCRdb's version includes in-frame clones alone and lacks a portion of them. From that table come the V and J calls and clone size; the DNA was used to work out D and trimming. In the table there are 95,000 to 150,000 clones, around 86% of which are singletons. CDR1 and CDR2 from the germline V gene are SGHDN and FVKESK. The V and J ends lost 1 base and 4 bases respectively, with 10 bases between them. The CDR3 contains 14 residues.

The sequence derives from a man older than 75 with active or convalescent COVID-19. Sequenced: peripheral blood. The rearrangement joins TRBV14 to TRBJ1-1; D gene ambiguous. The CDR3 DNA reads TGTGCCAGCAGCCAAGGTTCACGGGTCACTGAAGCTTTCTTT. Its translation is CASSQGSRVTEAFF.